The rows below give T cell receptor beta chains drawn from one sample of a study of cytomegalovirus exposure and HLA in healthy donors. TCRdb keeps only in-frame clones here, not all; method: immunoSEQ multiplex PCR. The sample consists of about 190,000 clones, 84% of them appearing once. Input material: PBMCs. These receptors were obtained from a woman aged 18-30 years in good health and CMV-seropositive. CDR3s include the opening cysteine and the closing phenylalanine or tryptophan. D genes are given only for firm matches. Only part of the rows carry a size: once, few, many, or a class if the clone is expanded.

j_gene: TRBJ1-2; v_gene: TRBV27; d_gene: .; abundance: .; CDR3aa: CATKQRGYNYGYTF; CDR3nt: TGTGCCACCAAGCAACGGGGATATAACTATGGCTACACCTTC
j_gene: TRBJ2-5; v_gene: TRBV5-3; d_gene: TRBD2; abundance: .; CDR3aa: CARSLAGRTSTSGVKETQYF; CDR3nt: TGTGCCAGAAGCTTGGCGGGCCGGACGTCGACTAGCGGGGTGAAAGAGACCCAGTACTTC
j_gene: TRBJ1-1; v_gene: TRBV6-6; d_gene: .; abundance: .; CDR3aa: CASSGQRNTEAFF; CDR3nt: TGTGCCAGCAGTGGACAGAGGAACACTGAAGCTTTCTTT
j_gene: TRBJ1-6; v_gene: TRBV19; d_gene: .; abundance: .; CDR3aa: CASSIADNSPLHF; CDR3nt: TGTGCCAGTAGTATAGCGGATAATTCACCCCTCCACTTT
j_gene: TRBJ2-7; v_gene: TRBV7-6; d_gene: TRBD1; abundance: .; CDR3aa: CASSLGQAPRDYEQYF; CDR3nt: TGTGCCAGCAGCTTGGGACAGGCCCCTAGAGACTACGAGCAGTACTTC
j_gene: TRBJ2-6; v_gene: TRBV15; d_gene: .; abundance: .; CDR3aa: CATSRDQGSGANVLTF; CDR3nt: TGTGCCACCAGCAGAGATCAAGGGTCTGGGGCCAATGTCCTGACTTTC
j_gene: TRBJ2-7; v_gene: TRBV11-2; d_gene: TRBD1; abundance: .; CDR3aa: CASSAGTGGYEQYF; CDR3nt: TGTGCCAGCAGCGCCGGGACAGGGGGCTACGAGCAGTACTTC
j_gene: TRBJ2-1; v_gene: TRBV20-1; d_gene: .; abundance: .; CDR3aa: CSASRAGEQFF; CDR3nt: TGCAGTGCTTCTCGAGCGGGTGAGCAGTTCTTC
j_gene: TRBJ1-1; v_gene: TRBV9; d_gene: .; abundance: once; CDR3aa: CASSAARRDAEAFF; CDR3nt: TGTGCCAGCAGCGCAGCCCGGAGGGACGCTGAAGCTTTCTTT
j_gene: TRBJ2-1; v_gene: TRBV6-1; d_gene: .; abundance: .; CDR3aa: CASSVQTSNEQFF; CDR3nt: TGTGCCAGCAGTGTGCAGACTTCGAATGAGCAGTTCTTC
j_gene: TRBJ2-2; v_gene: TRBV6-1; d_gene: TRBD1; abundance: once; CDR3aa: CATGTWTGGVRELFF; CDR3nt: TGTGCCACAGGGACTTGGACAGGGGGCGTGAGGGAGCTGTTTTTT
j_gene: TRBJ2-1; v_gene: TRBV9; d_gene: .; abundance: .; CDR3aa: CASSAPGSYNEQFF; CDR3nt: TGTGCCAGCAGCGCCCCCGGCTCCTACAATGAGCAGTTCTTC
j_gene: TRBJ2-2; v_gene: TRBV5-1; d_gene: .; abundance: .; CDR3aa: CASSRTENTGELFF; CDR3nt: TGCGCCAGCAGTAGGACAGAGAACACCGGGGAGCTGTTTTTT
j_gene: TRBJ1-1; v_gene: TRBV11-2; d_gene: TRBD1; abundance: .; CDR3aa: CASSGNRGTEAFF; CDR3nt: TGTGCCAGCAGCGGAAACAGGGGGACTGAAGCTTTCTTT
j_gene: TRBJ1-3; v_gene: TRBV9; d_gene: TRBD1; abundance: .; CDR3aa: CASSPGQGPVTAIYF; CDR3nt: TGTGCCAGCAGCCCCGGACAGGGTCCGGTTACCGCCATATATTTT
j_gene: TRBJ1-1; v_gene: TRBV13; d_gene: .; abundance: .; CDR3aa: CASSISSGRTEAFF; CDR3nt: TGTGCCAGCAGCATCTCGTCAGGGAGGACTGAAGCTTTCTTT
j_gene: TRBJ2-5; v_gene: TRBV6-5; d_gene: .; abundance: .; CDR3aa: CASSYTHGETQYF; CDR3nt: TGTGCCAGCAGTTACACCCACGGGGAGACCCAGTACTTC
j_gene: TRBJ1-2; v_gene: TRBV7-9; d_gene: .; abundance: .; CDR3aa: CASSLPGLAAYTF; CDR3nt: TGTGCCAGCAGCTTACCGGGGTTGGCCGCCTACACCTTC
j_gene: TRBJ2-5; v_gene: TRBV6-1; d_gene: .; abundance: .; CDR3aa: CASRVGFRAETQYF; CDR3nt: TGTGCCAGCAGGGTTGGTTTTAGAGCAGAGACCCAGTACTTC
j_gene: TRBJ1-1; v_gene: TRBV27; d_gene: .; abundance: .; CDR3aa: CASSSSRGQPRAFF; CDR3nt: TGTGCCAGCAGTTCCTCCCGGGGTCAGCCTCGGGCTTTCTTT
j_gene: TRBJ2-7; v_gene: TRBV19; d_gene: TRBD1; abundance: once; CDR3aa: CASSRDRGSEQYF; CDR3nt: TGTGCCAGTAGTAGGGACAGGGGTTCTGAGCAGTACTTC
j_gene: TRBJ1-2; v_gene: TRBV19; d_gene: .; abundance: .; CDR3aa: CASNTGLGDEYTF; CDR3nt: TGTGCCAGTAATACAGGGTTGGGTGATGAGTACACCTTC
j_gene: TRBJ1-1; v_gene: TRBV19; d_gene: .; abundance: .; CDR3aa: CASSIYGDTEAFF; CDR3nt: TGTGCCAGTAGTATATACGGGGACACTGAAGCTTTCTTT
j_gene: TRBJ1-2; v_gene: TRBV9; d_gene: .; abundance: .; CDR3aa: CASSITDRTGGYTF; CDR3nt: TGTGCCAGCAGCATCACGGACAGAACGGGAGGCTACACCTTC
j_gene: TRBJ2-5; v_gene: TRBV13; d_gene: TRBD2; abundance: .; CDR3aa: CASSLGGLVGETQYF; CDR3nt: TGTGCCAGCAGCTTAGGAGGACTAGTCGGAGAGACCCAGTACTTC
j_gene: TRBJ1-1; v_gene: TRBV7-2; d_gene: .; abundance: few; CDR3aa: CASSLVLTEAFF; CDR3nt: TGTGCCAGCAGCTTAGTTCTAACTGAAGCTTTCTTT
j_gene: TRBJ2-5; v_gene: TRBV4-3; d_gene: TRBD2; abundance: .; CDR3aa: CASSQDLIGIAGPETQYF; CDR3nt: TGCGCCAGCAGCCAAGATTTAATTGGGATAGCGGGCCCGGAGACCCAGTACTTC
j_gene: TRBJ2-7; v_gene: TRBV25-1; d_gene: TRBD1; abundance: .; CDR3aa: CASSAGTGAYEQYF; CDR3nt: TGTGCCAGCAGTGCCGGGACAGGGGCCTACGAGCAGTACTTC
j_gene: TRBJ1-2; v_gene: TRBV4-1; d_gene: TRBD1; abundance: .; CDR3aa: CASSQPPGTAHGYTF; CDR3nt: TGCGCCAGCAGCCAGCCCCCCGGGACAGCCCATGGCTACACCTTC
j_gene: TRBJ1-1; v_gene: TRBV6-6; d_gene: .; abundance: .; CDR3aa: CASSDSGTQNTEAFF; CDR3nt: TGTGCCAGCAGTGACTCCGGGACACAGAACACTGAAGCTTTCTTT
j_gene: TRBJ2-5; v_gene: TRBV7-6; d_gene: .; abundance: .; CDR3aa: CASSLAVQGGRETQYF; CDR3nt: TGTGCCAGCAGCTTAGCGGTACAGGGAGGGAGGGAGACCCAGTACTTC
j_gene: TRBJ1-1; v_gene: TRBV11-2; d_gene: .; abundance: .; CDR3aa: CASSLEGVYSMNTEAFF; CDR3nt: TGTGCCAGCAGCTTAGAAGGGGTTTATTCTATGAACACTGAAGCTTTCTTT
j_gene: TRBJ1-5; v_gene: TRBV6-5; d_gene: .; abundance: .; CDR3aa: CASSARGGSNQPQHF; CDR3nt: TGTGCCAGCAGTGCCCGCGGTGGGAGCAATCAGCCCCAGCATTTT
j_gene: TRBJ1-3; v_gene: TRBV9; d_gene: .; abundance: .; CDR3aa: CASSVENQGSGNTIYF; CDR3nt: TGTGCCAGCAGCGTAGAGAACCAGGGGTCTGGAAACACCATATATTTT
j_gene: TRBJ1-1; v_gene: TRBV4-1; d_gene: .; abundance: .; CDR3aa: CASSQGLEGTEAFF; CDR3nt: TGCGCCAGCAGCCAGGGACTCGAGGGCACTGAAGCTTTCTTT